The 14 T cell receptor beta chains below come from one sample, sequenced in a study of T cells after yellow fever vaccination. TCRdb recomputed calls from the 5' RACE reads with MiXCR, one row per CDR3 protein. This sample has hundreds of thousands of distinct CDR3 sequences, with approximately 13% found just once. The source was PBMCs, collected on the day of the yellow fever booster vaccination. Source of these receptors: a man younger than 45 who received the YFV17D yellow fever vaccine.

This clonotype was observed a handful of times. The chain has TRBV7-6 and TRBJ2-2; a weak D match, TRBD1 (5 bases). Germline values: CDR1 SGHVS, CDR2 FNYEAQ. The V gene lost 1 base and the J gene lost 6 bases, with 15 bases spanning the gap. This CDR3 contains 16 residues. As DNA, the CDR3 is TGTGCCAGCAGCTTAGGCCAGGGAAGCTACTCCGGGGAGCTGTTTTTT. Encoded protein: CASSLGQGSYSGELFF.

This clonotype was picked up a small number of times. The J gene is TRBJ2-5, the V gene TRBV7-2; D is unresolved. V was pared by 5 bases and J by 2 bases, with 9 bases between. Germline V lookup: CDR1 SGHTA, CDR2 FQGNSA. The CDR3 spans 13 residues. The CDR3 DNA sequence: TGTGCCAGCAGCCGGACGCGACAAGAGACCCAGTACTTC. Residues: CASSRTRQETQYF.

This chain connects TRBV4-3 to TRBJ1-4; 8 nucleotides align to TRBD1. Germline assignment: CDR1 LGHNA and CDR2 YSLEER. This CDR3 contains 16 residues. Trimming took 1 base from V and 4 from J; bases not matched to a gene: 5. CDR3 nucleotide sequence: TGCGCCAGCAGCCAAGGACCGGGACAGGATAATGAAAAACTGTTTTTT. Translating gives CASSQGPGQDNEKLFF.

This clonotype was counted a few times. The rearrangement uses TRBV20-1 and TRBJ2-5; 8 bases are shared with TRBD1. CDR3 length: 12 amino acids. Germline-derived CDR1 and CDR2 are DFQATT and SNEGSKA (reference sequence). V trimming: 6 bases; J trimming: 10 bases; junction bases outside the gene matches: 10. The CDR3 region is CSARTGKDVQYF. The CDR3 nucleotides are TGCAGTGCAAGGACAGGGAAGGATGTCCAGTACTTC.

The sample holds a few counts of this clonotype. This chain joins TRBV11-1 and TRBJ2-1; 14 nucleotides line up with TRBD2. V lost 0 bases, J lost 3 bases, and 13 bases stayed unmatched. From germline, CDR1 is SGHAT and CDR2 FQDESV (reference sequence). This CDR3 is built from 21 residues. The CDR3 is CASSLAVVGLAGEKFYNEQFF. DNA of the CDR3: TGTGCCAGCAGCTTAGCCGTCGTGGGACTAGCGGGAGAGAAATTCTACAATGAGCAGTTCTTC.

V gene TRBV12-3 or TRBV12-4 combines with J gene TRBJ2-7; 11 bases map to TRBD2. V dropped 7 bases and J dropped 2; count of bases not matched to a gene: 7. CDR3 length equals 15 residues. The CDR3 nucleotides are TGTGCCAGCATTTCCGGGACTAGCGGCACCTACGAGCAGTACTTC. It specifies CASISGTSGTYEQYF.

Many counts were recorded for this clonotype. V usage is TRBV6-2 or TRBV6-3 and J usage is TRBJ2-7, with TRBD2 identical over 7 bases. Germline V gives CDR1 MNHEY, CDR2 SVGEGT. After removal of 7 bases from V and 2 bases from J, the junction contained 5 bases not matched to a gene. The CDR3 sequence is 13 residues long. CDR3 sequence: CASNPGTTYEQYF. In DNA, the CDR3 is TGTGCCAGCAATCCCGGGACTACCTACGAGCAGTACTTC.

V and J are TRBV14 and TRBJ1-1; the D is unclear. V gave up 4 bases and J gave up 3 bases, with 12 bases separating them. CDR1 is SGHDN and CDR2 is FVKESK in the germline V gene. This CDR3 has 14 residues. The CDR3 DNA follows: TGTGCCAGCAGCCCTCTCCAGTCAGACACTGAAGCTTTCTTT. Its translation: CASSPLQSDTEAFF.

In this sample, this clonotype turned up a few times. The V gene is TRBV29-1, the J gene TRBJ2-1; perhaps TRBD2 as D (6 bases). The CDR3 is 14 amino acids. V was cut by 7 bases and J by 0 bases, with 13 bases left in between. Germline V gene sequence: CDR1 SQVTM, CDR2 ANQGSEA. CDR3: CSGRDGSSYNEQFF. DNA for the CDR3: TGCAGCGGCCGGGACGGGAGCTCCTACAATGAGCAGTTCTTC.

This chain connects TRBV5-5 to TRBJ2-7; 11 positions match TRBD2. The CDR3 loop spans 15 amino acids. Germline values: CDR1 SGHKS, CDR2 YYEKEE (reference sequence). The V and J ends lost 4 bases and 4 bases, in that order; junction bases with no gene match: 7. The DNA of the CDR3 is TGTGCCAGCAGCATCTGGACTAGCGGGCCTTACGAGCAGTACTTC. Its protein product is CASSIWTSGPYEQYF. Full variable domain (missing parts from reference TRBV5-5 and TRBJ2-7): DAGVTQSPTHLIKTRGQQVTLRCSPISGHKSVSWYQQVLGQGPQFIFQYYEKEERGRGNFPDRFSARQFPNYSSELNVNALLLGDSALYLCASSIWTSGPYEQYFGPGTRLTVT.

J is TRBJ2-3 and V is TRBV2, with D perhaps TRBD2 (5 bases). CDR3 length: 14 residues. V was pared by 0 bases and J by 5 bases, with 9 bases between. Germline CDR1 reads SNHLY; CDR2 reads FYNNEI. CDR3 DNA sequence: TGTGCCAGCAGTGAAGCGGGAGTGGTAGATACGCAGTATTTT. This sequence encodes CASSEAGVVDTQYF. The full variable domain, in which reference TRBV2 and TRBJ2-3 provide the parts outside the CDR3, is EPEVTQTPSHQVTQMGQEVILRCVPISNHLYFYWYRQILGQKVEFLVSFYNNEISEKSEIFDDQFSVERPDGSNFTLKIRSTKLEDSAMYFCASSEAGVVDTQYFGPGTRLTVL.

The chain uses TRBV5-5 and TRBJ2-5, with 7 bases lining up with TRBD1. CDR1 and CDR2 from the germline V gene are SGHKS and YYEKEE (reference sequence). The CDR3 spans 14 residues. V shed 2 bases, J shed 7 bases, and the junction held 8 bases outside the gene matches. The CDR3 nucleotides are TGTGCCAGCAGCTTACCCGCAGGGGGTAGGACCCAGTACTTC. Protein sequence: CASSLPAGGRTQYF.

This clonotype has a handful of counts. V gene TRBV5-1 combines with J gene TRBJ2-7; D might be TRBD2 (5 bases). V was trimmed by 4 bases and J by 1 base, leaving 15 bases between them. Germline V CDR1 and CDR2: SGHRS, YFSETQ. The CDR3 is 15 amino acids. The CDR3 DNA follows: TGCGCCAGCAGCCAAGAGGGTGGTGGGTCCTACGAGCAGTACTTC. Its protein product is CASSQEGGGSYEQYF.

J is TRBJ2-5 and V is TRBV18, with D possibly being TRBD1 or TRBD2 (5 bases each). This CDR3 has 16 residues. V was trimmed by 3 bases and J by 0 bases, leaving 14 bases between them. CDR1 KGHSH and CDR2 LQKENI come from the germline V gene. CDR3: CASSPGVPADQETQYF. The CDR3 region has the DNA TGTGCCAGCTCACCGGGGGTACCAGCGGACCAAGAGACCCAGTACTTC. The variable domain in full, with the rest retrieved from reference TRBV18 and TRBJ2-5, is NAGVMQNPRHLVRRRGQEARLRCSPMKGHSHVYWYRQLPEEGLKFMVYLQKENIIDESGMPKERFSAEFPKEGPSILRIQQVVRGDSAAYFCASSPGVPADQETQYFGPGTRLLVL.